The clone carrying this TCR beta chain was counted many times. Unique molecular identifiers were used in preparing the TCRbeta library. TCRdb fed the PCR reads into MiXCR, producing one record per CDR3 protein. Among fewer than 550,000 distinct CDR3 sequences listed, about 10% were seen once. This specimen comes from a study of T-cell reconstitution after alpha-beta-depleted transplantation in children. The V and J ends lost 3 bases and 6 bases, in that order; junction bases with no gene match: 9. The CDR3 spans 15 residues. Germline-derived CDR1 and CDR2 are MGHDK and SYGVNS. The specimen comprised PBMCs, sampled before TCRalphabeta/CD19-depleted stem cell transplant. The origin of this receptor is a child aged 2 to 10 with inherited bone marrow failure, due to receive a stem cell transplant. The chain has TRBV25-1 and TRBJ1-2; 8 bases are shared with TRBD1. The CDR3 DNA follows: TGTGCCAGCAGTGAGTTACAGGGGGTCCTCGATGGCTACACCTTC. Amino acids: CASSELQGVLDGYTF.